Following are 24 T cell receptor beta chains from one sample sequenced in a study of regulatory T cells in long-lasting Graves disease. Through Arm-PCR of CDR3 regions and iRepertoire HTBI primers, TCR beta libraries were built. TCRdb reanalysed the multiplex PCR reads using MiXCR and keeps one entry per CDR3 protein. The sample yields about 620,000 distinct CDR3 sequences, 16% seen once. This sample's time point: newly diagnosed GD, antithyroid drugs for less than 3 months. With RNA extracted from PBMCs as input, the TCR library was made. This same sample was also part of a study on T cells in Graves' hyperthyroidism and ophthalmopathy.

Sequencing used peripheral blood mononuclear cells (PBMCs), obtained at new diagnosis, from a patient treated with antithyroid drugs. The receptors were gathered from a woman aged 30 to 39 with Graves disease.

The chain links TRBV10-3 to TRBJ2-7, with a possible D match to TRBD2 (6 bases). CDR1 is ENHRY and CDR2 is SYGVKD in the germline V gene. Trimming removed 9 bases at V and 0 bases at J, with 15 bases between. The CDR3 totals 14 residues. The CDR3, as DNA: TGTGCCATTCGCGCGCGGGGTGACTCCTACGAGCAGTACTTC. Encoded protein: CAIRARGDSYEQYF.

This clonotype came up many times. The V call is TRBV27, the J call TRBJ2-1; D tentatively reads TRBD1 or TRBD2 (7 bases each). The V gene lost 4 bases and the J gene lost 2 bases, with 9 bases spanning the gap. Germline V lookup: CDR1 MNHEY, CDR2 SMNVEV (reference sequence). The CDR3 covers 14 residues. CDR3 region: CASSSGGAYNEQFF. The CDR3 DNA is TGTGCCAGCAGTTCAGGGGGGGCCTACAATGAGCAGTTCTTC.

This clonotype occurred many times. The rearrangement links TRBV11-1 to TRBJ2-7; TRBD2 matches at 14 bases. V gave up 7 bases and J gave up 7 bases; unmatched junction bases: 9. The CDR3 loop spans 15 amino acids. Germline V gives CDR1 SGHAT, CDR2 FQDESV (reference sequence). CDR3 amino acids: CASTRGLAGGNEQYF. The CDR3 DNA reads TGTGCCAGCACCCGCGGACTAGCGGGAGGTAATGAGCAGTACTTC.

This clonotype appeared a few times. V is TRBV19 and J is TRBJ2-7, with a possible D match to TRBD2 (5 bases). The CDR3 totals 17 residues. Germline CDR1 LNHDA, CDR2 SQIVND (reference sequence). Trimming stripped 2 bases from V and 4 bases from J, with 21 bases between. CDR3 DNA sequence: TGTGCCAGTAGTATATATCCCCAGAGCGGAGGTGGATACGAGCAGTACTTC. This gives the protein CASSIYPQSGGGYEQYF.

This clonotype was seen more than once but under ten times. The V call is TRBV6-1, the J call TRBJ2-5, with unresolved D. The V end lost 4 bases, the J end lost 4 bases, and 7 bases lay between the germline ends. This CDR3 is built from 12 residues. Germline-derived CDR1 and CDR2 are MNHNS and SASEGT. CDR3 sequence (DNA): TGTGCCAGCAGTGCAGAGAGAGAGACCCAGTACTTC. This translates into CASSAERETQYF.

Regarding this clonotype: This may stem from a read error, because a much larger clone lies one nucleotide away. This rearrangement joins TRBV14 to TRBJ2-5, with D possibly TRBD2 on 6 matching bases. V lost 4 bases, J lost 1 base, and 10 bases lay in between. The CDR3 has 14 amino acids. The germline gives CDR1 SGHDN, CDR2 FVKESK. CDR3 nucleotide sequence: TGTGCCAGCAGCCCATACGGGAGCCAAGAGACCCAGTACTTC. Its protein product is CASSPYGSQETQYF.

This chain connects TRBV5-4 to TRBJ1-2, with 7 bases aligning to TRBD1. CDR1 and CDR2 (germline): SGHNT, YYREEE (reference sequence). This CDR3 is 15 amino acids long. J lost 0 bases, V lost 4 bases, and 6 bases had no gene match. The CDR3 sequence is CASSRGTATNYGYTF. In DNA, the CDR3 is TGTGCCAGCAGCCGGGGGACAGCCACTAACTATGGCTACACCTTC.

This clonotype was detected many times. The rearrangement links TRBV6-1 to TRBJ2-1; D not resolved. There are 15 residues in the CDR3. V was clipped by 6 bases and J by 0 bases, with 12 bases between them. Germline CDR1 MNHNS, CDR2 SASEGT. Written as DNA, the CDR3 is TGTGCCAGCAGATTCACCCGTAGCTCCTACAATGAGCAGTTCTTC. As protein: CASRFTRSSYNEQFF.

Only a few counts were recorded for this clonotype. This rearrangement joins TRBV7-2 to TRBJ1-1, with D unclear. In germline, CDR1 is SGHTA, CDR2 FQGNSA. Trimming removed 2 bases at V and 9 bases at J, with 16 bases between. This CDR3 has 14 residues. Written as DNA, the CDR3 is TGTGCCAGCAGCTTAAGCGCCGGACGGGTTAAAGCTTTCTTT. It codes for CASSLSAGRVKAFF.

About this clonotype itself: Likely a read error: the CDR3 ends without its conserved phenylalanine or tryptophan. The DNA is omitted, as the CDR3 cannot be located on it reliably, and the CDR3 follows TCRdb's listing. The rearrangement joins TRBV6-2 or TRBV6-3 to TRBJ2-4; no DNA check was done on the table's D call, TRBD1. The CDR3 length equals 18 residues, ends included. CDR1 is MNHEY and CDR2 is SVGEGT in the germline V gene. CDR3 residues: CASSDPGRPTGSEQYFGP.

This clonotype was observed at least ten times. The chain combines TRBV5-1 with TRBJ2-7, with 9 nucleotides matching TRBD1. This CDR3 has 14 amino acids. The germline V gene has CDR1 SGHRS and CDR2 YFSETQ. Trimming removed 4 bases from V and 4 bases from J; junction bases left unmatched: 6. CDR3: CASSATGGRYEQYF. CDR3 sequence (DNA): TGCGCCAGCAGCGCAACAGGGGGCCGGTACGAGCAGTACTTC.

The genes are TRBV6-5 and TRBJ2-2; 11 bases line up with TRBD2. The CDR3 runs to 15 residues. CDR1 is MNHEY and CDR2 is SVGAGI in the germline V gene. Trimming at V came to 7 bases and at J to 2 bases, leaving 3 bases not matched to a gene. The CDR3 DNA follows: TGTGCCAGCATTACTAGCGGGAGAAACACCGGGGAGCTGTTTTTT. Translated: CASITSGRNTGELFF.

About this clonotype itself: Germline and junction disagree at one end, which may indicate a read error. This chain links TRBV25-1 with TRBJ2-1; D uncertain. Germline loops: CDR1 MGHDK, CDR2 SYGVNS. The CDR3 is made up of 15 amino acids. CDR3 sequence: CASSKSLVADNEQFF. CDR3 bases: TGTGCAAGCAGTAAATCCTTGGTTGCAGACAATGAGCAGTTCTTC.

At least ten counts were recorded for this clonotype. The chain couples TRBV6-2 or TRBV6-3 to TRBJ1-5; D unclear. V lost 8 bases and J lost 0, with 11 bases in between. The CDR3 has 14 amino acids. The germline V gene has CDR1 MNHEY and CDR2 SVGEGT. CDR3 protein: CASGPVYSNQPQHF. The CDR3 DNA reads as TGTGCCAGCGGACCCGTTTATAGCAATCAGCCCCAGCATTTT.

This clonotype was observed at least ten times. V and J are TRBV6-4 and TRBJ1-2; 7 nucleotides match TRBD1. Germline CDR1 reads MRHNA; CDR2 reads SNTAGT. This CDR3 has 16 amino acids. With 3 bases clipped from V and 5 bases from J, the junction kept 12 bases outside the gene matches. This chain's CDR3 is CASSEEGAQMEYGYTF. CDR3 nucleotide sequence: TGTGCCAGCAGTGAAGAGGGGGCGCAGATGGAGTATGGCTACACCTTC.

V usage is TRBV20-1 and J usage is TRBJ1-4; 9 positions agree with TRBD1. CDR3 length: 14 residues. Germline V gives CDR1 DFQATT, CDR2 SNEGSKA (reference sequence). The junction had 12 bases not matched to a gene; V was cut back by 6 bases and J by 10 bases. CDR3 bases: TGCAGTGCAAGAACAGGGGGCGCGGGACCAAAACTGTTTTTT. Its translation is CSARTGGAGPKLFF.

This clonotype has only a few counts. The chain couples TRBV27 to TRBJ2-7, with TRBD2 identical over 8 bases. The V segment lost 3 bases and the J segment 5 bases; nucleotides outside the gene matches: 27. The CDR3 is made up of 21 amino acids. The V gene's germline CDR1 is MNHEY and CDR2 SMNVEV (reference sequence). The CDR3 here is CASSFYPPREAWSGLGHEQYF. As DNA, the CDR3 is TGTGCCAGCAGTTTTTATCCTCCGCGGGAGGCGTGGAGCGGGTTGGGCCACGAGCAGTACTTC.

This clonotype was seen a few times. The chain joins TRBV7-9 to TRBJ2-1, with D unresolved. The germline V and J ends were trimmed by 4 bases and 8 bases, with 6 bases remaining between them. The CDR3 consists of 11 residues. Germline CDR1 and CDR2: SEHNR and FQNEAQ (reference sequence). CDR3 nucleotide sequence: TGTGCCAGCAGCTACTTGGATGAGCAGTTCTTC. This gives the protein CASSYLDEQFF.

This clonotype occurred many times. The chain couples TRBV2 to TRBJ2-2; D is undetermined. This CDR3 spans 15 amino acids. Germline V CDR1 and CDR2: SNHLY, FYNNEI. V was shortened by 4 bases and J by 1 base, with 10 bases between the two germline ends. In nucleotides, the CDR3 is TGTGCCAGCAGTGGGTTCGGCGGGAACACCGGGGAGCTGTTTTTT. It specifies CASSGFGGNTGELFF.

This clonotype was detected ten times or more. The V call is TRBV20-1, the J call TRBJ1-6, with D perhaps TRBD1 (6 bases). Trimming pared 4 bases from V and 15 bases from J, leaving 25 bases between. This CDR3 has 15 amino acids. The V gene's germline CDR1 is DFQATT and CDR2 SNEGSKA (reference sequence). As DNA, the CDR3 is TGCAGTGCTATGAGGGCCGGGACAACCTTGAGTTTCCTCCACTTT. This encodes CSAMRAGTTLSFLHF.

This clonotype showed up many times. The chain combines TRBV28 with TRBJ2-2, with D perhaps matching TRBD2 (6 bases). Trimming cost V 6 bases and J 4 bases, with 12 bases left between them. The CDR3 is 14 amino acids. Germline CDR1 reads MDHEN; CDR2 reads SYDVKM. CDR3 sequence reads: CASSSGTATGELFF. As DNA, the CDR3 is TGTGCCAGCAGCTCCGGGACTGCCACCGGGGAGCTGTTTTTT.

This clonotype was recorded many times. The gene calls are TRBV27 and TRBJ1-2; TRBD1 aligns across 10 bases. V lost 7 bases and J lost 7; bases outside the gene matches: 12. The CDR3 runs to 15 residues. Germline CDR1 is MNHEY and CDR2 is SMNVEV (reference sequence). The CDR3 loop reads CASTPLDRGSSGYTF. In nucleotides, the CDR3 is TGTGCCAGCACCCCCTTGGACAGGGGGTCTAGTGGCTACACCTTC.

The rearrangement uses TRBV9 and TRBJ1-1; 8 nucleotides align to TRBD1. The germline V gene has CDR1 SGDLS and CDR2 YYNGEE. The CDR3 spans 16 residues. Trimming at V came to 3 bases and at J to 0 bases, leaving 7 bases not matched to a gene. CDR3 nucleotide sequence: TGTGCCAGCAGCGACCCAGGGGGCAGAATGAACACTGAAGCTTTCTTT. This sequence encodes CASSDPGGRMNTEAFF.

Ten or more counts support this clonotype. The rearrangement joins TRBV3-1 to TRBJ1-2; 7 bases align to TRBD1. CDR1 is LGHDT and CDR2 is YNNKEL in the germline V gene (reference sequence). V gave up 4 bases and J gave up 8 bases; unmatched junction bases: 13. The CDR3 is 15 amino acids. The CDR3 reads CASSLRQGSGNGYTF. DNA of the CDR3: TGTGCCAGCAGCCTCAGACAGGGCTCAGGAAACGGCTACACCTTC.